This T cell receptor beta chain was recovered during a study of blood T cell repertoires in COVID-19. Across the study: Sources were T cells, B-cell-depleted T cells, or PBMCs; the material itself was cDNA or gDNA.

The ends were cut back, 4 bases at V and 4 bases at J, with 10 bases in the middle. The CDR3 sequence is 13 residues long. CDR1 and CDR2 (germline): ENHRY, SYGVKD. In its sample, this clone was seen once. Data came from immunoSEQ multiplex PCR; TCRdb stores just in-frame clones and leaves some out. This repertoire shows 250,000 to 350,000 clones, around nine tenths found once; its top ten account for around 4%. The TCR sequence derives from a woman in her 50s with active or convalescent COVID-19. The sequenced sample was peripheral blood. The V gene is TRBV10-3, the J gene TRBJ1-2; D unclear. CDR3 protein: CAISVQKLYGYTF. The CDR3, as DNA: TGTGCCATCAGTGTGCAAAAACTCTATGGCTACACCTTC.